These 30 T cell receptor beta chains came from one sample sequenced in a study of identical twins. TCRdb reprocessed the 5' RACE reads with MiXCR, giving one entry per CDR3 protein. Of some 790,000 distinct CDR3 sequences in the sample, about 18% were seen once. These data also formed part of another study, on T cells expressing NK-cell markers.

The sequenced sample consisted of PBMCs. Every receptor here comes from a woman aged 18-30 years in good health.

The chain has TRBV12-3 or TRBV12-4 and TRBJ2-5, with D possibly TRBD2 on 5 matching bases. The CDR3 runs to 14 residues. Deletions cut 6 bases from V and 5 bases from J, with 16 bases between. The CDR3 protein is CASSRWGEGETQYF. The CDR3 DNA reads as TGTGCCAGCAGCCGGTGGGGAGAAGGGGAGACCCAGTACTTC.

The V and J genes are TRBV12-3 or TRBV12-4 and TRBJ1-5; D gene unclear. V dropped 3 bases and J dropped 5 bases, with 14 bases sitting between them. This CDR3 region has 15 residues. For the CDR3, the DNA is TGTGCCAGCAGTTTGGGCGTCGGGGATCATCAGCCCCAGCATTTT. This gives the protein CASSLGVGDHQPQHF.

The chain carries TRBV3-1 and TRBJ2-3; D unclear. The CDR3 has 15 amino acids. Germline assignment: CDR1 LGHDT and CDR2 YNNKEL (reference sequence). Deletions cut 3 bases from V and 0 bases from J, with 10 bases between. CDR3 in DNA: TGTGCCAGCAGCCAGTGGTCGACTAGCACAGATACGCAGTATTTT. Protein: CASSQWSTSTDTQYF.

This clonotype has a handful of counts. The V call is TRBV7-6, the J call TRBJ2-7, with 12 positions matching TRBD2. The germline V gene has CDR1 SGHVS and CDR2 FNYEAQ. Trimming took 1 base from V and 9 from J; bases not matched to a gene: 7. The CDR3 runs 15 residues. The CDR3 bases are TGTGCCAGCAGCTTAGAGACTAGCGGGAGTCGGAGGCAGTACTTC. This sequence encodes CASSLETSGSRRQYF.

V usage is TRBV13 and J usage is TRBJ2-1; D is uncertain. The CDR3 length is 11 residues. Trimming removed 4 bases at V and 10 bases at J, with 8 bases between. Per the germline V gene, CDR1 is PRHDT and CDR2 is FYEKMQ (reference sequence). CDR3 in amino acids: CASSSKEEQFF. The CDR3 nucleotides read TGTGCCAGCAGCTCCAAAGAGGAGCAGTTCTTC.

The chain joins TRBV3-1 to TRBJ2-5; maybe TRBD2 (6 bases). V lost 0 bases and J 9 bases, leaving 20 bases between the germline ends. Germline V gene sequence: CDR1 LGHDT, CDR2 YNNKEL (reference sequence). The CDR3 is 16 amino acids. CDR3 sequence reads: CASSQDRGFRRGAQYF. In DNA form, the CDR3 reads TGTGCCAGCAGCCAAGATCGGGGGTTCCGTCGAGGAGCCCAGTACTTC.

The J gene is TRBJ2-5, the V gene TRBV6-5; 7 nucleotides match TRBD2. Germline V gene sequence: CDR1 MNHEY, CDR2 SVGAGI. J gave up 7 bases and V 2 bases, and 4 bases lay outside the gene matches. The CDR3 is 13 amino acids. DNA of the CDR3: TGTGCCAGCAGTTACGTCGGGAGGTCGACCCAGTACTTC. Translating it yields CASSYVGRSTQYF.

The chain is built from TRBV27 and TRBJ2-2; tentatively, D is TRBD2 (5 bases). Trimming cost V 8 bases and J 0 bases, with 19 bases left between them. Germline lookup yields CDR1 MNHEY and CDR2 SMNVEV (reference sequence). The CDR3 spans 17 residues. The CDR3 DNA is TGTGCCAGCCGGCGGGCGGGCCCTTACTCGAACACCGGGGAGCTGTTTTTT. It codes for CASRRAGPYSNTGELFF.

This clonotype was seen a few times. The chain is built from TRBV2 and TRBJ1-5; TRBD1 aligns across 7 bases. Germline CDR1 and CDR2: SNHLY and FYNNEI. Trimming took 3 bases from V and 7 from J; bases not matched to a gene: 3. CDR3 length equals 13 residues. The chain's CDR3 is CASSDDRDQPQHF. CDR3 DNA sequence: TGTGCCAGCAGTGACGACAGGGACCAGCCCCAGCATTTT. The full variable domain, completed using reference TRBV2 and TRBJ1-5, is EPEVTQTPSHQVTQMGQEVILRCVPISNHLYFYWYRQILGQKVEFLVSFYNNEISEKSEIFDDQFSVERPDGSNFTLKIRSTKLEDSAMYFCASSDDRDQPQHFGDGTRLSIL.

This clonotype was counted ten times or more. The J gene is TRBJ2-7, the V gene TRBV7-2; 14 nucleotides match TRBD2. Germline V gene lookup returns CDR1 SGHTA and CDR2 FQGNSA. The CDR3 loop spans 15 amino acids. V shed 4 bases, J shed 4 bases, and the junction held 3 bases outside the gene matches. The CDR3 sequence is CASSSRTSGGYEQYF. Written as DNA, the CDR3 is TGTGCCAGCAGCTCCCGGACTAGCGGGGGGTACGAGCAGTACTTC. The full variable domain, with the rest looked up from reference TRBV7-2 and TRBJ2-7, is GAGVSQSPSNKVTEKGKDVELRCDPISGHTALYWYRQSLGQGLEFLIYFQGNSAPDKSGLPSDRFSAERTGGSVSTLTIQRTQQEDSAVYLCASSSRTSGGYEQYFGPGTRLTVT.

The chain joins TRBV12-3 or TRBV12-4 to TRBJ2-5; TRBD2 aligns across 14 bases. This CDR3 contains 18 residues. Trimming cost V 6 bases and J 1 base; bases outside gene matches: 10. CDR3 residues: CASSSGTSGSSGQETQYF. The CDR3 nucleotides are TGTGCCAGCAGCTCCGGGACTAGCGGGAGTTCGGGCCAAGAGACCCAGTACTTC.

The V and J genes are TRBV7-9 and TRBJ1-2; D is unresolved. Germline V gene sequence: CDR1 SEHNR, CDR2 FQNEAQ (reference sequence). The CDR3 is made up of 14 amino acids. The ends were cut back, 7 bases at V and 4 bases at J, with 16 bases in the middle. The CDR3 DNA reads TGTGCCAGCATCAAGCAAGGAGGCTCCTATGGCTACACCTTC. It specifies CASIKQGGSYGYTF.

In this sample, this clonotype turned up many times. J is TRBJ2-7 and V is TRBV6-1; 12 nucleotides match TRBD2. The CDR3 spans 15 residues. After removal of 5 bases from V and 1 base from J, the junction contained 3 bases not matched to a gene. Germline-derived CDR1 and CDR2 are MNHNS and SASEGT. The CDR3 region is CASSLTSGGSYEQYF. DNA for the CDR3: TGTGCCAGCAGTCTGACTAGCGGGGGTTCCTACGAGCAGTACTTC.

The V call is TRBV9, the J call TRBJ1-2; D gene ambiguous. The germline V gene has CDR1 SGDLS and CDR2 YYNGEE. Trimming took off 2 bases at V and 2 bases at J, with 25 bases between the two ends. This CDR3 has 19 amino acids. In DNA form, the CDR3 reads TGTGCCAGCAGCGTCACCCAGGCCCTTCCATCGATGCAGAACTATGGCTACACCTTC. It specifies CASSVTQALPSMQNYGYTF.

This clonotype has at least ten counts. The V and J genes are TRBV12-3 or TRBV12-4 and TRBJ2-7; D unclear. V was trimmed by 1 base and J by 3 bases, leaving 13 bases between them. The CDR3 contains 15 residues. The DNA of the CDR3 is TGTGCCAGCAGTTTAGACCCGAACCATCTCTACGAGCAGTACTTC. It codes for CASSLDPNHLYEQYF.

This clonotype was counted many times. The rearrangement joins TRBV7-9 to TRBJ2-1; no clear D. The CDR3 has 13 residues. Germline values: CDR1 SEHNR, CDR2 FQNEAQ (reference sequence). V dropped 1 base and J dropped 6 bases, with 7 bases sitting between them. The CDR3 bases are TGTGCCAGCAGCTTAGATGGTGCCAATGAGCAGTTCTTC. Protein: CASSLDGANEQFF.

This chain uses TRBV6-5 with TRBJ2-1, with 11 bases identical to TRBD2. This CDR3 is 15 amino acids long. Germline CDR1 MNHEY, CDR2 SVGAGI. After removal of 4 bases from V and 6 bases from J, the junction contained 5 bases not matched to a gene. Written as DNA, the CDR3 is TGTGCCAGCAGTTCCCCACTAGCGGGAGCCAATGAGCAGTTCTTC. Translated, it gives CASSSPLAGANEQFF.

The chain joins TRBV11-2 to TRBJ2-5; 8 positions agree with TRBD1. The germline CDR1 and CDR2 sequences are SGHAT and FQNNGV. The CDR3 loop spans 15 amino acids. After removal of 5 bases from V and 4 bases from J, the junction contained 9 bases not matched to a gene. The CDR3 protein is CASSAARGPIETQYF. CDR3 bases: TGTGCCAGCAGCGCGGCCAGGGGGCCCATAGAGACCCAGTACTTC. Variable domain in full (rest from reference TRBV11-2 and TRBJ2-5): EAGVAQSPRYKIIEKRQSVAFWCNPISGHATLYWYQQILGQGPKLLIQFQNNGVVDDSQLPKDRFSAERLKGVDSTLKIQPAKLEDSAVYLCASSAARGPIETQYFGPGTRLLVL.

This rearrangement joins TRBV6-5 to TRBJ2-3; perhaps TRBD2 as D (5 bases). CDR1 MNHEY and CDR2 SVGAGI come from the germline V gene. The V and J ends lost 2 bases and 4 bases respectively, with 13 bases between them. This CDR3 has 15 residues. The CDR3 coding sequence is TGTGCCAGCAGTTACCTGGCGGGCATCCCAGATACGCAGTATTTT. This translates into CASSYLAGIPDTQYF.

V gene TRBV7-8 combines with J gene TRBJ2-1, with 13 nucleotides matching TRBD2. This CDR3 is built from 16 residues. Unmatched junction bases numbered 5, after V lost 3 bases and J lost 6 bases. CDR1 and CDR2 from the germline V gene are SGHVS and FQNEAQ. CDR3 sequence: CASSFRGLAGSNEQFF. The CDR3 bases are TGTGCCAGCAGCTTCCGGGGACTAGCGGGATCCAATGAGCAGTTCTTC.

This clonotype showed up just a few times. Here the CDR3 DNA reads TGTGCCAGCAGCCCGAGCCGGGACTTTGTAGAGACCCAGTACTTC. Protein product: CASSPSRDFVETQYF. This sequence joins TRBV5-4 and TRBJ2-5; the D gene is possibly TRBD2 (6 bases). This CDR3 has 15 residues. V gave up 4 bases and J gave up 4 bases, with 17 bases separating them. CDR1 is SGHNT and CDR2 is YYREEE in the germline V gene (reference sequence).

This clonotype was detected only a few times. V usage is TRBV6-5 and J usage is TRBJ2-7, with 8 bases matching TRBD1. The ends lost 4 bases at V and 4 bases at J; junction bases unmatched: 9. Germline CDR1 reads MNHEY; CDR2 reads SVGAGI. The CDR3 has 15 residues. CDR3 region: CASSSDRGLLYEQYF. CDR3 nucleotides: TGTGCCAGCAGTTCAGACAGGGGCCTCCTTTACGAGCAGTACTTC.

The chain joins TRBV2 to TRBJ2-3; 7 positions agree with TRBD1. This CDR3 spans 15 amino acids. Looked up from germline, CDR1 is SNHLY and CDR2 is FYNNEI. The V gene end was trimmed by 6 bases and the J gene end by 3 bases; junction bases not matched to a gene: 9. The CDR3 DNA follows: TGTGCCAGCAGACCGACCGGGACAGAGACAGATACGCAGTATTTT. It is translated as CASRPTGTETDTQYF.

The V and J genes are TRBV29-1 and TRBJ2-3; D is unresolved. Germline V CDR1 and CDR2: SQVTM, ANQGSEA. The CDR3 sequence is 14 residues long. V was pared by 3 bases and J by 3 bases, with 13 bases between. The CDR3 DNA follows: TGCAGCGTTGATTTAGGTAGCAGGACAGATACGCAGTATTTT. Protein: CSVDLGSRTDTQYF.

This clonotype was picked up many times. This chain links TRBV12-3 or TRBV12-4 with TRBJ2-3, with TRBD2 matching over 7 bases. V lost 3 bases to trimming and J lost 2 bases; unmatched junction nucleotides: 2. The CDR3 runs to 14 residues. CDR3 bases: TGTGCCAGCAGTTTTGGGGGGGACACAGATACGCAGTATTTT. It encodes CASSFGGDTDTQYF.

J is TRBJ2-7 and V is TRBV13; 11 bases are a match to TRBD1. This CDR3 region has 17 residues. The trim removed 0 bases at V and 5 bases at J, leaving 9 bases unmatched. Germline V gene data show CDR1 as PRHDT and CDR2 as FYEKMQ (reference sequence). The CDR3 is CASSLGRAGQGVDEQYF. As DNA, the CDR3 is TGTGCCAGCAGCTTAGGCCGCGCGGGACAGGGGGTGGACGAGCAGTACTTC.

This clonotype showed up many times. The rearrangement links TRBV20-1 to TRBJ2-5; D gene ambiguous. Germline CDR1 is DFQATT and CDR2 is SNEGSKA (reference sequence). The CDR3 spans 14 residues. Trimming removed 3 bases at V and 5 bases at J, with 16 bases between. CDR3 residues: CSARGPATKETQYF. The CDR3 region has the DNA TGCAGTGCTAGGGGCCCAGCTACTAAGGAGACCCAGTACTTC.

This clonotype was detected many times. This chain uses TRBV6-5 with TRBJ2-5, with D unclear. Germline assignment: CDR1 MNHEY and CDR2 SVGAGI. V was shortened by 2 bases and J by 1 base, with 5 bases between the two germline ends. The CDR3 sequence is 13 residues long. The CDR3 loop reads CASSYGFQETQYF. In DNA form, the CDR3 reads TGTGCCAGCAGTTACGGCTTCCAAGAGACCCAGTACTTC.

This clonotype was observed a handful of times. The chain combines TRBV12-3 or TRBV12-4 with TRBJ1-2; D remains ambiguous. The CDR3 sequence is 14 residues long. Trimming took 5 bases from V and 3 from J, leaving 13 bases between them. CDR3 in amino acids: CASSPGADYYGYTF. The CDR3 nucleotides are TGTGCCAGCAGTCCCGGCGCGGACTACTATGGCTACACCTTC.

The V and J genes are TRBV7-2 and TRBJ1-2; 7 nucleotides agree with TRBD1. The CDR3 runs 14 residues. The ends lost 2 bases at V and 5 bases at J; junction bases unmatched: 5. Germline CDR1 SGHTA, CDR2 FQGNSA. As DNA, the CDR3 is TGTGCCAGCAGCTTACTAGGGGGCCTTTATGGCTACACCTTC. Residues: CASSLLGGLYGYTF.